The 10 T cell receptor beta chains reported below all come from one sample, sequenced in a study of TIL therapy for anti-PD-1-resistant metastatic lung cancer. This was the immunoSEQ v3 assay. Data came from immunoSEQ multiplex PCR; TCRdb stores just in-frame clones and leaves some out. In the table there are some 50,000 clones, 79% of which are singletons. The time point denotes: pre-treatment sample, taken before nivolumab and TIL therapy. This specimen was blood, taken at baseline. These receptor sequences come from a man aged 65-85 years with non-small cell lung cancer.

V is TRBV28 and J is TRBJ1-5, with 9 bases matching TRBD1. CDR3 length: 15 residues. V gave up 0 bases and J gave up 6 bases; unmatched junction bases: 3. The germline CDR1 and CDR2 sequences are MDHEN and SYDVKM. In DNA form, the CDR3 reads TGTGCCAGCAGTTTATGGGGGACAGGGAGTCAGCCCCAGCATTTT. Translation: CASSLWGTGSQPQHF.

This sequence joins TRBV7-2 and TRBJ2-1, with a tentative D call TRBD2 (5 bases). This CDR3 comprises 15 residues. V was shortened by 1 base and J by 4 bases, with 11 bases between the two germline ends. Germline values: CDR1 SGHTA, CDR2 FQGNSA. CDR3 residues: CASSLGLAGYNEQFF. CDR3 nucleotide sequence: TGTGCCAGCAGCTTAGGGCTAGCAGGTTACAATGAGCAGTTCTTC.

The CDR3 nucleotides are TGCAGCGCCAGACAGGATAATGAAAAACTGTTTTTT. Encoded protein: CSARQDNEKLFF. The gene calls are TRBV29-1 and TRBJ1-4; maybe TRBD1 (6 bases). CDR1 and CDR2 from the germline V gene are SQVTM and ANQGSEA. CDR3 length: 12 residues. Deletions cut 7 bases from V and 4 bases from J, with 10 bases between. The whole variable domain, remainder taken from reference TRBV29-1 and TRBJ1-4, is SAVISQKPSRDICQRGTSLTIQCQVDSQVTMMFWYRQQPGQSLTLIATANQGSEATYESGFVIDKFPISRPNLTFSTLTVSNMSPEDSSIYLCSARQDNEKLFFGSGTQLSVL.

V and J are TRBV11-1 and TRBJ2-5; either TRBD1 or TRBD2 may fit D (5 bases each). CDR1 is SGHAT, CDR2 FQDESV, per germline (reference sequence). CDR3 length: 17 amino acids. The V end was cut by 4 bases, the J end by 1 base, with 19 bases between. CDR3 protein: CASSSGQRTFFQETQYF. The CDR3, as DNA: TGTGCCAGCAGCTCAGGTCAGCGGACATTTTTCCAAGAGACCCAGTACTTC.

This clone was found a few times. V gene TRBV28 combines with J gene TRBJ2-7, with 8 positions matching TRBD1. CDR1 is MDHEN, CDR2 SYDVKM, per germline. V was clipped by 8 bases and J by 4 bases; unmatched bases: 10. This CDR3 has 14 residues. Here the CDR3 reads CASLTGTGTYEQYF. The CDR3 nucleotides are TGTGCCAGCCTTACCGGGACAGGAACTTACGAGCAGTACTTC.

The chain combines TRBV20-1 with TRBJ2-7; no firm D call. The CDR3 runs 11 residues. The V end lost 3 bases, the J end lost 6 bases, and 9 bases lay between the germline ends. The germline CDR1 and CDR2 sequences are DFQATT and SNEGSKA (reference sequence). The CDR3 DNA is TGCAGTGCTAGGGGGTCTGGCGAGCAGTACTTC. Translating it yields CSARGSGEQYF.

The chain employs TRBV28 and TRBJ1-5; D is uncertain. The V gene lost 8 bases and the J gene lost 2 bases, with 10 bases spanning the gap. Germline CDR1 MDHEN, CDR2 SYDVKM. There are 13 residues in the CDR3. The CDR3 nucleotides are TGTGCCAGCGCACCTTTACGCAATCAGCCCCAGCATTTT. This codes for CASAPLRNQPQHF.

This chain connects TRBV5-5 to TRBJ2-1; D gene uncertain. The CDR3 spans 15 residues. Per germline, CDR1 SGHKS and CDR2 YYEKEE (reference sequence). Trimming cost V 2 bases and J 8 bases, with 17 bases left between them. The CDR3 spells CASSLVMERWYEQFF. The CDR3 coding sequence is TGTGCCAGCAGCTTAGTAATGGAGCGATGGTATGAGCAGTTCTTC.

The CDR3 protein is CASRLRDNSPLHF. In DNA form, the CDR3 reads TGTGCCAGCAGGCTCCGGGATAATTCACCCCTCCACTTT. The chain employs TRBV6-5 and TRBJ1-6; D call uncertain. Germline CDR1 MNHEY, CDR2 SVGAGI. The CDR3 extends over 13 amino acids. Between the trimmed V and J ends, which lost 6 bases and 5 bases, there was a span of 8 bases.

V is TRBV21-1 and J is TRBJ2-2; TRBD2 is the table's D call and was not checked against the DNA. TRBV21-1 is recorded as a pseudogene. The CDR3 consists of 13 residues. The CDR3 DNA reads as TGTGCCAGCAGACCCGGGGGTGGCGGGGAGCTGTTTTTT. Encoded protein: CASRPGGGGELFF.